This T cell receptor beta chain was documented in a study of T-cell memory formation after mild COVID-19. Turning to the study itself: There were largely donor-specific TCR clusters.

Concerning this clonotype itself: No antigen is known for it.

Study results and limitations: From day 15 to 85, contracting clones were balanced between CD4 and CD8, whereas later expanders leaned toward CD4+.

The V and J ends lost 6 bases and 4 bases, in that order; junction bases with no gene match: 6. Germline V lookup: CDR1 WSHSY, CDR2 SAAADI. The CDR3 covers 13 residues. TCRdb independently ran MiXCR on the 5' RACE reads; one entry per CDR3 protein. The top ten clones hold approximately 3.5% of a sample with more than 200,000 distinct CDR3 sequences, less than 20% of them seen once. This chain connects TRBV10-2 to TRBJ2-7; 7 bases line up with TRBD1. This clonotype was sampled from a man aged 18-30 years who had mild COVID-19 (a few samples of this study predate the infection). Cell type and time point are not known. Sequenced input: PBMCs or a T cell subset sorted from them (not recorded which). This CDR3 is CASSLDREYEQYF. CDR3 DNA: TGCGCCAGCAGCTTAGACAGGGAGTACGAGCAGTACTTC.